Listed here are 8 T cell receptor beta chains from one sample, sequenced in a study of cytomegalovirus exposure and HLA in healthy donors. PCR employed 60 Vbeta and 13 Jbeta primers. Here immunoSEQ multiplex PCR was the method, and the copy in TCRdb shows in-frame clones only, minus some. The sample contains over 150,000 clones, approximately 62% of which appear only once. The sample was PBMCs. The receptors originated from a man aged 45-65 years in good health and CMV-seronegative.

V usage is TRBV5-1 and J usage is TRBJ1-4; D is possibly TRBD1 (6 bases). The CDR3 has 15 residues. Germline loops: CDR1 SGHRS, CDR2 YFSETQ. Trimming took 5 bases from V and 8 from J, leaving 19 bases between them. CDR3 DNA: TGCGCCAGCAGGGGCAAACACAGGGTAGAGGAAAAACTGTTTTTT. Protein sequence: CASRGKHRVEEKLFF.

The chain couples TRBV2 to TRBJ2-7; 8 bases match TRBD2. CDR1 is SNHLY and CDR2 is FYNNEI in the germline V gene. The CDR3 extends over 16 amino acids. V lost 8 bases and J lost 3; bases outside the gene matches: 15. CDR3 bases: TGTGCCAGCCACCCTGGGGCCAGCGGGGGAGTCTACGAGCAGTACTTC. Its protein is CASHPGASGGVYEQYF.

J is TRBJ1-1 and V is TRBV7-2; 8 bases match TRBD1. J lost 1 base, V lost 1 base, and 2 bases had no gene match. This CDR3 region has 15 residues. CDR1 and CDR2 (germline): SGHTA, FQGNSA. The CDR3 is CASSLVQGANTEAFF. CDR3 DNA: TGTGCCAGCAGCTTAGTCCAGGGGGCGAACACTGAAGCTTTCTTT.

J is TRBJ1-5 and V is TRBV28, with a possible D match to TRBD1 (6 bases). The length of the CDR3 is 17 residues. Between the trimmed V and J ends, which lost 7 bases and 6 bases, there was a span of 25 bases. Germline V CDR1 and CDR2: MDHEN, SYDVKM. CDR3 loop: CASNFFPGTFELQPQHF. CDR3 sequence (DNA): TGTGCCAGCAATTTTTTTCCCGGGACATTCGAGCTTCAGCCCCAGCATTTT. The full variable domain, rest sourced from reference TRBV28 and TRBJ1-5, is DVKVTQSSRYLVKRTGEKVFLECVQDMDHENMFWYRQDPGLGLRLIYFSYDVKMKEKGDIPEGYSVSREKKERFSLILESASTNQTSMYLCASNFFPGTFELQPQHFGDGTRLSIL.

The chain joins TRBV7-2 to TRBJ2-1; maybe TRBD2 (6 bases). V was cut by 1 base and J by 3 bases, with 7 bases left in between. Germline V CDR1 and CDR2: SGHTA, FQGNSA. The CDR3 length is 14 residues. The CDR3 is CASSLGGLYNEQFF. The CDR3, as DNA: TGTGCCAGCAGCTTAGGGGGACTCTACAATGAGCAGTTCTTC.

This chain uses TRBV5-1 with TRBJ2-3; TRBD2 aligns across 15 bases. V was pared by 0 bases and J by 5 bases, with 4 bases of the junction left unmatched. The CDR3 sequence is 17 residues long. The germline gives CDR1 SGHRS, CDR2 YFSETQ. DNA of the CDR3: TGCGCCAGCAGCTTGGCAGGACTAGCGGGGGGGGGAGATACGCAGTATTTT. Encoded protein: CASSLAGLAGGGDTQYF.

The chain recombines TRBV6-5 with TRBJ1-2; tentative D call: TRBD1 (6 bases). Trimming cost V 4 bases and J 8 bases, with 23 bases left between them. Germline assignment: CDR1 MNHEY and CDR2 SVGAGI. The CDR3 spans 16 residues. The CDR3 region is CASSFDRKLTLWGYTF. In nucleotides, the CDR3 is TGTGCCAGCAGTTTCGACAGGAAGCTCACACTATGGGGCTACACCTTC.

The chain links TRBV5-1 to TRBJ1-6; D unresolved. Germline CDR1 reads SGHRS; CDR2 reads YFSETQ. CDR3 length equals 13 residues. With 4 bases removed from V and 9 bases from J, the gap between germline ends came to 11 bases. The CDR3 DNA is TGCGCCAGCAGCCCCGGCGGGGTTTCACCCCTCCACTTT. The encoded protein is CASSPGGVSPLHF.